The rows below give T cell receptor beta chains drawn from one sample of a study of blood T cell repertoires in COVID-19. Sequencing used immunoSEQ multiplex PCR; TCRdb keeps in-frame clones, though not all of them. The sample records nearly 250,000 clones, approximately 85% being singletons. Material for sequencing was peripheral blood. The receptors stem from a woman aged 80 or older with COVID-19, enrolled during active disease. Each CDR3 is given with its conserved first and last residue. D genes are given only for firm matches. Only some rows state a clone size, as once, few, many or a class for expanded clones.

d_call clone_size j_call v_call cdr3_nt cdr3_aa
NA NA TRBJ1-1 TRBV6-5 TGTGCCAGCAGTTACCGACAGGACCGGAGCACTGAAGCTTTCTTT CASSYRQDRSTEAFF
TRBD2 NA TRBJ2-3 TRBV7-8 TGTGCCAGCAGCTTCCGGGGGACTAGCGGGGGTTTGACAGATACGCAGTATTTT CASSFRGTSGGLTDTQYF
TRBD1 NA TRBJ1-1 TRBV6-4 TGTGCCAGCACCCCGGGACAGGGGGGCAACACTGAAGCTTTCTTT CASTPGQGGNTEAFF
TRBD1 NA TRBJ1-1 TRBV11-2 TGTGCCAGCAGTCGGGACAGTCTGAACACTGAAGCTTTCTTT CASSRDSLNTEAFF
TRBD1 NA TRBJ1-3 TRBV23-1 TGCGCCAGCAGTCAATGGGACAGGGTACTACTTGGAAACACCATATATTTT CASSQWDRVLLGNTIYF
NA NA TRBJ1-2 TRBV2 TGTGCCAGCAGTCGGGAGGGCGGTGGCTACACCTTC CASSREGGGYTF
TRBD2 NA TRBJ2-2 TRBV2 TGTGCCAGCAGGGCGACTAGCCCCGGGGAGCTGTTTTTT CASRATSPGELFF
NA few TRBJ1-2 TRBV29-1 TGCAGCGTTGAAGCCCTCGGGGGCTACACCTTC CSVEALGGYTF
TRBD1 NA TRBJ1-1 TRBV28 TGTGCCAGCAGTCGGAGACAGGGGGCCACTGAAGCTTTCTTT CASSRRQGATEAFF
TRBD2 once TRBJ2-5 TRBV24-1 TGTGCCACCAGTGATGCCCTGCCTAGCGGAGAGACCCAGTACTTC CATSDALPSGETQYF
NA NA TRBJ1-2 TRBV19 TGTGCCAGTAACCCTAAGGAGTGGGTTATCTATGGCTACACCTTC CASNPKEWVIYGYTF
TRBD1 once TRBJ2-7 TRBV18 TGTGCCAGCTCACCTAAGACAGGGGGCTACGAGCAGTACTTC CASSPKTGGYEQYF
NA NA TRBJ1-5 TRBV28 TGTGCCAGCAGCTTAGGGGGGGGCTATCAGCCCCAGCATTTT CASSLGGGYQPQHF
TRBD2 NA TRBJ2-3 TRBV5-4 TGTGCCAGCAGCTTGGGAGCGGGGGGGGACTTTAGCACAGATACGCAGTATTTT CASSLGAGGDFSTDTQYF
NA NA TRBJ1-4 TRBV6-5 TGTGCCAGCAGCCGAAAGACAGCTCCGGAAGAAAAACTGTTTTTT CASSRKTAPEEKLFF
NA NA TRBJ1-2 TRBV5-1 TGCGCCAGCAGCTACCAAACAGACAGCTACACCTTC CASSYQTDSYTF
NA NA TRBJ2-1 TRBV19 TGTGCCAGCCTTAAAGACAGTTACAATGAGCAGTTCTTC CASLKDSYNEQFF
TRBD1 NA TRBJ1-5 TRBV14 TGTGCCAGCAGCTTTAAAGAAGAAAACAGGGGATCCTATAGCAATCAGCCCCAGCATTTT CASSFKEENRGSYSNQPQHF
TRBD1 NA TRBJ1-6 TRBV25-1 TGTGCCAGCAGCCCGGGGACAGGGGGAAATAATTCACCCCTCCACTTT CASSPGTGGNNSPLHF
NA NA TRBJ1-5 TRBV5-6 TGTGCCAGCAGCCGGACAGAAGGAAATCAGCCCCAGCATTTT CASSRTEGNQPQHF
NA NA TRBJ2-7 TRBV3-1/TRBV3-2 TGTGCCAGCAGCCAAGGTCTCCGGGGGGCTTTCGGCGAGCAGTACTTC CASSQGLRGAFGEQYF
NA few TRBJ1-4 TRBV13 TGTGCCAGCAGCTTTAAAGAGGAAAAACTGTTTTTT CASSFKEEKLFF
NA NA TRBJ1-4 TRBV6-5 TGTGCCAGCAGTTACGAGCATAATGAAAAACTGTTTTTT CASSYEHNEKLFF
NA few TRBJ1-5 TRBV21-1 TGTGCCAGCCCCCGGACAGGGGGACAGCCCCAGCATTTT CASPRTGGQPQHF
TRBD2 NA TRBJ2-5 TRBV5-1 TGCGCCAGCAGTATTAATAGCGGGGGGGCTCAAGAGACCCAGTACTTC CASSINSGGAQETQYF
NA few TRBJ2-1 TRBV7-3 TGTGCCAGCAGCTTATACCTGAGCCCCCATGAGCAGTTCTTC CASSLYLSPHEQFF
NA NA TRBJ1-2 TRBV3-1/TRBV3-2 TGTGCCAGCAGCCCGAAAGGAACAACGGGGGGCTATGGCTACACCTTC CASSPKGTTGGYGYTF
TRBD2 NA TRBJ2-7 TRBV7-2 TGTGCCAGCAGCTTTCTAGCGGGGGCGTACGAGCAGTACTTC CASSFLAGAYEQYF
TRBD2 NA TRBJ2-1 TRBV3-1/TRBV3-2 TGTGCCAGCAGCCCAGCCCCCCCTGTGGGGGGGGGATCTTCCTACAATGAGCAGTTCTTC CASSPAPPVGGGSSYNEQFF
NA NA TRBJ2-2 TRBV19 TGTGCCAGTAGTATTGGTCGAGAACCTGTAACCGGGGAGCTGTTTTTT CASSIGREPVTGELFF
NA NA TRBJ1-2 TRBV28 TGTGCCAGCAGTTTTCAGGGCATGTCGGACTATGGCTACACCTTC CASSFQGMSDYGYTF
TRBD1 NA TRBJ1-2 TRBV6-5 TGTGCCAGCAGGAATCAACAGGGGGCGGCGACCTTC CASRNQQGAATF
NA NA TRBJ2-2 TRBV6-5 TGTGCCAGCCCCACCCACGGTCCGAACACCGGGGAGCTGTTTTTT CASPTHGPNTGELFF
NA NA TRBJ2-7 TRBV7-2 TGTGCCAGCAGCGGAGAGGGGGGGTACGAGCAGTACTTC CASSGEGGYEQYF
NA NA TRBJ2-2 TRBV18 TGTGCCAGCGCTGTTACAACCGGGGAGCTGTTTTTT CASAVTTGELFF
NA NA TRBJ1-6 TRBV19 TGTGCCAGTAGTATCCCCGCGCCAGGCCCGAATTCACCCCTCCACTTT CASSIPAPGPNSPLHF
NA NA TRBJ2-3 TRBV30 TGTGCCTGGAGTGTACGGGGGAACACAGATACGCAGTATTTT CAWSVRGNTDTQYF
NA NA TRBJ1-3 TRBV5-1 TGCGCCAGCAGCATAGGGGCCGGAAACACCATATATTTT CASSIGAGNTIYF
NA NA TRBJ1-4 TRBV11-2 TGTGCCAGCAGTCCCCCGTCGGGGGTAAATGAAAAACTGTTTTTT CASSPPSGVNEKLFF
NA once TRBJ1-1 TRBV3-1/TRBV3-2 TGTGCCAGCAGCCAGCCGGGGGGTAGCACTGAAGCTTTCTTT CASSQPGGSTEAFF
NA once TRBJ1-1 TRBV30 TGTGCCTGGAGTTTGAGAAACACTGAAGCTTTCTTT CAWSLRNTEAFF